This TCR beta chain was captured by sequencing in a study of beta chain features in type 1 diabetes. This clone showed up many times. What it binds is not known. The whole isolated RNA underwent reverse transcription, so sequencing captured expressed TCRB transcripts. Only in-frame clones appear in the TCRdb table, and some are missing; sequencing was by immunoSEQ multiplex PCR. The data contain 310,000 or so clones, about a tenth of them singletons. The CDR3 contains 16 residues. Germline assignment: CDR1 SGHNT and CDR2 YYREEE (reference sequence). Trimming took off 2 bases at V and 3 bases at J, with 16 bases between the two ends. Study observations and caveats: Shorter templates may be favored by PCR, equally so in patients and controls. HLA influence on TCRB rearrangement stayed unresolved here. The naive, central memory and Treg TCRB repertoires looked more alike in patients than they did in healthy donors. Shortening of TCRB CDR3s, moderate but significant, appeared in all four CD4+ subsets of Type 1 diabetes patients.

The V and J genes are TRBV5-4 and TRBJ2-3, with a tentative D call TRBD2 (6 bases). This TCR derives from a man in his thirties or forties with type 1 diabetes. Sample: central memory CD4+ T cells from blood. CDR3 amino acids: CASSLPGTLGTDTQYF. CDR3 bases: TGTGCCAGCAGCTTACCCGGGACTCTGGGAACAGATACGCAGTATTTT.